Included here is one TCR beta chain sequence, with context. The source of the sample is a study of blood T cell repertoires in COVID-19. V was pared by 0 bases and J by 2 bases, with 5 bases of the junction left unmatched. This CDR3 is 17 amino acids long. In germline, CDR1 is SGHRS, CDR2 YFSETQ. Original processing methods: Quantification of nucleated cells was approximated via reference gene primer amplification. Repertoires were generated with immunoSEQ multiplex PCR, while TCRdb's copy carries only in-frame clones and drops some. Clone size and the V and J calls come from that table; the DNA yielded D and trimming. The sample lists over 200,000 clones, 70% to 90% seen once, with roughly 3.2% in the top ten. Enrolled through a virtual design, the participants were between about 18 and 100 years of age and came from about two dozen US areas. The study assigned cohorts using participant-reported clinical history.

The chain recombines TRBV5-1 with TRBJ2-3; 11 bases line up with TRBD2. The TCR originated in a woman between 45 and 60 years old in a cohort exposed to, infected with or recovered from COVID-19 (not recorded which). The source material was PBMCs or T cells enriched from blood (not recorded which). DNA for the CDR3: TGCGCCAGCAGCTTGGCCAGACTAGCGGGGAACACAGATACGCAGTATTTT. Amino acid sequence: CASSLARLAGNTDTQYF.